The entry that follows covers one TCR beta chain sequence. The antigen is undetermined. Other DNA sequences from this sample encode an identical CDR3 as well. Investigators spread the genomic DNA of each subset evenly over several immunoSEQ plates. Produced via immunoSEQ multiplex PCR; TCRdb's table is partial and in-frame only. The sample lists about 2.4 million clones; 93% were seen once. These data belong to a study of shared clonotypes between healthy human individuals. Study-level points and caveats: Against clonotypes common to all four donors, non-shared ones had lower generation probabilities.

The specimen sequenced was naive CD4+ T cells from PBMCs. Subset meaning: CD45RA+ positively selected. The clonotype was recovered from a man aged 18 to 30 in good health. Some clones in this sample may be carry-over from other donors' samples.

The CDR3 DNA reads as TGTGCCAGCAGTGAGCTAGCGGGAGGCCCCAATGAGCAGTTCTTC. Translation: CASSELAGGPNEQFF. The genes are TRBV2 and TRBJ2-1; 11 nucleotides line up with TRBD2. CDR1 is SNHLY, CDR2 FYNNEI, per germline. The CDR3 covers 15 residues. V dropped 3 bases and J dropped 6; count of bases not matched to a gene: 4.